Shown below are 13 T cell receptor beta chains from a single sample sequenced in a study of Ad26.COV2.S vaccination and SARS-CoV-2 variants. Generated by immunoSEQ multiplex PCR, the TCRdb table keeps only in-frame clones and is missing some. The data contain a few hundred thousand clones, 80% to 90% of them singletons. Indicated treatment: about 20 received Ad26.COV2.S at low or high dose, single or two shots; a few received placebo; per-sample allocation not given. Each sample was drawn 63 days after the first injection (of vaccine or placebo). Sequencing was performed on peripheral blood, taken in a trial of Ad26.COV2.S vaccine versus placebo. The receptors were sampled from a person between 18 and 60 years old who received the Ad26.COV2.S COVID-19 vaccine or a placebo.

This sequence joins TRBV15 and TRBJ1-4, with D possibly matching TRBD1 (6 bases). V was cut by 5 bases and J by 8 bases, with 21 bases left in between. Germline values: CDR1 LNHNV, CDR2 YYDKDF (reference sequence). The CDR3 sequence is 16 residues long. The CDR3 DNA is TGTGCCACCAGCGTAGGGATTGGGGGGCTTGGAGAAAAACTGTTTTTT. Protein product: CATSVGIGGLGEKLFF.

The chain employs TRBV5-1 and TRBJ1-1; tentative D call: TRBD1 (5 bases). V lost 7 bases and J 1 base, leaving 20 bases between the germline ends. There are 16 residues in the CDR3. Germline V gene sequence: CDR1 SGHRS, CDR2 YFSETQ. Written as DNA, the CDR3 is TGCGCCAGCTACTTCGAGCCCGGGGCGGGGAACACTGAAGCTTTCTTT. Translated: CASYFEPGAGNTEAFF.

About this clone itself: Other nucleotide sequences from this sample produce the same CDR3. The CDR3 loop is CASLREGRGGYTF. The CDR3 nucleotides are TGTGCCAGCTTAAGGGAGGGGCGCGGTGGCTACACCTTC. This chain joins TRBV6-5 and TRBJ1-2, with a tentative D call TRBD1 (5 bases). The length of the CDR3 is 13 residues. Germline V gene sequence: CDR1 MNHEY, CDR2 SVGAGI. Between the trimmed V and J ends, which lost 8 bases and 7 bases, there was a span of 17 bases.

The rearrangement uses TRBV7-7 and TRBJ2-3; weak D call: TRBD1 (5 bases). Germline lookup yields CDR1 SSHAT and CDR2 FNYEAQ (reference sequence). The CDR3 covers 15 residues. Between the trimmed V and J ends, which lost 1 base and 3 bases, there was a span of 11 bases. This CDR3 is CASSLGAGLTDTQYF. CDR3 sequence (DNA): TGTGCCAGCAGCTTAGGCGCAGGGTTAACAGATACGCAGTATTTT.

The chain carries TRBV5-1 and TRBJ2-1; 9 bases fit TRBD1. The CDR3 covers 16 residues. Germline V gene sequence: CDR1 SGHRS, CDR2 YFSETQ. V lost 4 bases, J lost 5 bases, and 10 bases stayed unmatched. CDR3 coding DNA: TGCGCCAGCAGCGGCGGAGGGACAGGGAAGCACAATGAGCAGTTCTTC. Its protein is CASSGGGTGKHNEQFF.

The chain links TRBV5-6 to TRBJ2-1, with D perhaps TRBD1 (6 bases). Germline CDR1 is SGHDT and CDR2 is YYEEEE. Deletions cut 0 bases from V and 6 bases from J, with 16 bases between. The CDR3 consists of 16 residues. CDR3 loop: CASSLAEGEYVNEQFF. CDR3 DNA: TGTGCCAGCAGCTTGGCCGAGGGGGAATACGTCAATGAGCAGTTCTTC.

This clone has only one observation. The chain joins TRBV2 to TRBJ2-7; weak D call: TRBD1 (6 bases). Germline assignment: CDR1 SNHLY and CDR2 FYNNEI. The V end was cut by 4 bases, the J end by 1 base, with 20 bases between. This CDR3 comprises 17 residues. The CDR3 reads CASSGGQGRIVSYEQYF. CDR3 sequence (DNA): TGTGCCAGCAGTGGGGGGCAGGGGCGGATAGTTTCCTACGAGCAGTACTTC.

V usage is TRBV7-9 and J usage is TRBJ2-7; no firm D call. The V and J ends lost 1 base and 5 bases respectively, with 6 bases between them. The CDR3 sequence is 12 residues long. Germline V gene sequence: CDR1 SEHNR, CDR2 FQNEAQ (reference sequence). The CDR3 nucleotides read TGTGCCAGCAGCTTAGACAACCACGAGCAGTACTTC. Translated, it gives CASSLDNHEQYF.

The chain has TRBV12-5 and TRBJ1-3, with D possibly being TRBD1 (6 bases). Germline V gene sequence: CDR1 LGHNT, CDR2 FRNRAP. Trimming removed 5 bases from V and 1 base from J, with 15 bases in between. The CDR3 consists of 16 residues. CDR3 in amino acids: CASGPYGTPSGNTIYF. As DNA, the CDR3 is TGTGCTAGTGGTCCCTACGGGACACCTTCTGGAAACACCATATATTTT.

The chain recombines TRBV7-2 with TRBJ2-3; 8 nucleotides line up with TRBD2. Germline CDR1 and CDR2: SGHTA and FQGNSA. CDR3 length equals 16 residues. V shed 1 base and J 5 bases; nucleotides not matched to a gene: 8. DNA of the CDR3: TGTGCCAGCAGCTTAGGAACGGGAGGGCTAGGAGATACGCAGTATTTT. Encoded protein: CASSLGTGGLGDTQYF.

This chain uses TRBV11-3 with TRBJ2-1; a possible D gene is TRBD1 (6 bases). Trimming removed 1 base at V and 0 bases at J, with 13 bases between. CDR1 SGHNT and CDR2 YENEEA come from the germline V gene. The CDR3 sequence is 17 residues long. In DNA, the CDR3 is TGTGCCAGCAGCTTAGGGTCAGGGGCCAGCTCCTACAATGAGCAGTTCTTC. It yields the protein CASSLGSGASSYNEQFF.

V gene TRBV21-1 combines with J gene TRBJ2-1; the table names TRBD2, a call not compared with the DNA. TRBV21-1 is flagged as a pseudogene. The CDR3 sequence is 13 residues long. The CDR3 reads CASSARSNPEQFF. The CDR3 nucleotides read TGTGCCAGCAGCGCTCGGTCCAACCCGGAGCAGTTCTTC.

This clone showed up just a few times. The chain recombines TRBV4-2 with TRBJ1-1; D possibly corresponds to TRBD1 (5 bases). The V end lost 2 bases, the J end lost 1 base, and 14 bases lay between the germline ends. This CDR3 is built from 16 residues. CDR1 and CDR2 (germline): LGHNA, YNFKEQ. The CDR3 protein is CASSQPKLQENTEAFF. The CDR3, as DNA: TGTGCCAGCAGCCAACCCAAATTACAGGAGAACACTGAAGCTTTCTTT.